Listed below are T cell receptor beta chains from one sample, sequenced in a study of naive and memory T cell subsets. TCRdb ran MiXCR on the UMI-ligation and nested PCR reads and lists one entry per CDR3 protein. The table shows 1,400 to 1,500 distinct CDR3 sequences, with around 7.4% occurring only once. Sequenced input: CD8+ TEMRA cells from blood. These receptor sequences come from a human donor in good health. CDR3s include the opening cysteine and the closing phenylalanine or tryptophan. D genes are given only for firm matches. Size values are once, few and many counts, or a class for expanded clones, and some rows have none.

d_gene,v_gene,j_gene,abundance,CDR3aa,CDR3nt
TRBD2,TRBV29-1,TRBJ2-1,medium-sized,CSGLSNSGINEQFF,TGCAGCGGCCTCTCAAATAGCGGGATCAATGAGCAGTTCTTC
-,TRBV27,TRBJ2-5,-,CASRLGGAETQYF,TGTGCCAGCAGACTAGGGGGGGCAGAGACCCAGTACTTC
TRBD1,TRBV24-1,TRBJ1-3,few,CATASRDRGIGDTIYF,TGTGCCACCGCCTCCCGGGACAGGGGAATTGGGGACACCATATATTTT
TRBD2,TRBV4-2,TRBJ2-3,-,CASSQVLAGGVDTQYF,TGTGCCAGCAGCCAAGTACTAGCGGGAGGGGTAGATACGCAGTATTTT
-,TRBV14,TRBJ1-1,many,CASSQEVRGRNTEAFF,TGTGCCAGCAGCCAAGAGGTCCGCGGGAGGAACACTGAAGCTTTCTTT
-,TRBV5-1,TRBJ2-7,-,CASSLNYEQYF,TGCGCCAGCAGCTTAAACTACGAGCAGTACTTC
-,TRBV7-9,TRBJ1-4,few,CASSGDSGAKLFF,TGTGCCAGCAGCGGGGACTCGGGCGCGAAACTGTTTTTT
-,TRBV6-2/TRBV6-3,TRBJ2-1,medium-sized,CASSYSSIYLGVEQFF,TGTGCCAGCAGTTACTCGAGTATATATCTCGGTGTTGAGCAGTTCTTC
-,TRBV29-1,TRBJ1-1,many,CSVVALNTEAFF,TGCAGCGTTGTAGCTTTGAACACTGAAGCTTTCTTT
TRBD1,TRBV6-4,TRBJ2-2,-,CASSPDRDTGELFF,TGTGCCAGCAGCCCGGACAGGGACACCGGGGAGCTGTTTTTT
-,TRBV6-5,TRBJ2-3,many,CASSSGSSGTDTQYF,TGTGCCAGCAGTTCCGGGAGCTCGGGCACAGATACGCAGTATTTT
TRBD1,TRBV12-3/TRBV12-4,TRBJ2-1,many,CASSFIQYRGFSYNEQFF,TGTGCCAGCAGTTTTATCCAGTACAGGGGCTTCTCCTACAATGAGCAGTTCTTC
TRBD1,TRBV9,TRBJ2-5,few,CASSVAQGAQETQYF,TGTGCCAGCAGCGTAGCCCAGGGGGCTCAAGAGACCCAGTACTTC
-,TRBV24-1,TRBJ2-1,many,CATSDLGGEQFF,TGTGCCACCAGTGATTTGGGCGGTGAGCAGTTCTTC
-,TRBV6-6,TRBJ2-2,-,CASSPSEHSAGELFF,TGTGCCAGCAGCCCATCGGAACATTCCGCCGGGGAGCTGTTTTTT
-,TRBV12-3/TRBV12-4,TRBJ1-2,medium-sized,CASSLGTEVYYGYTF,TGTGCCAGCAGTTTGGGGACGGAGGTTTACTATGGCTACACCTTC
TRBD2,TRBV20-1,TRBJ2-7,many,CRVGLAESYEQYF,TGCAGGGTAGGACTAGCGGAGTCCTACGAGCAGTACTTC
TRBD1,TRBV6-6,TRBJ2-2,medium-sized,CASSQGTETGELFF,TGTGCCAGCAGCCAGGGGACAGAGACCGGGGAGCTGTTTTTT